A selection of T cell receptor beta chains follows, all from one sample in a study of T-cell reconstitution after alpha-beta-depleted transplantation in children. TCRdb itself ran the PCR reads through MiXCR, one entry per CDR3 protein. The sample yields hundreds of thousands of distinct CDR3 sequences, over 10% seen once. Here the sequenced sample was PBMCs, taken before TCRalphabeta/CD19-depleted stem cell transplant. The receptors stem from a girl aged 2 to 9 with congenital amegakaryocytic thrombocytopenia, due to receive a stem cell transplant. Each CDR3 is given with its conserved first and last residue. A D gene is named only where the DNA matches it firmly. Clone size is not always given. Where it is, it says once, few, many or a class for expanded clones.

cdr3_nt: TGTGCCAGCCCCCTCGAGGGACTTGGGAACCAAGAGACCCAGTACTTC
cdr3_aa: CASPLEGLGNQETQYF
j_call: TRBJ2-5
clone_size: -
v_call: TRBV12-3/TRBV12-4
d_call: -

cdr3_nt: TGTGCCAGCAGCTTGATACCGGGACAGGGGAAATTTTTAGCCTACGAGCAGTACTTC
cdr3_aa: CASSLIPGQGKFLAYEQYF
j_call: TRBJ2-7
clone_size: -
v_call: TRBV5-4
d_call: TRBD1

cdr3_nt: TGCGCCAGCAGCCAAGACCGACTAGTTGAGCAGTTCTTC
cdr3_aa: CASSQDRLVEQFF
j_call: TRBJ2-1
clone_size: many
v_call: TRBV4-1
d_call: -

cdr3_nt: TGCAGTGCTAGAGTCAAACTAGCTGCTCCAGATACGCAGTATTTT
cdr3_aa: CSARVKLAAPDTQYF
j_call: TRBJ2-3
clone_size: many
v_call: TRBV20-1
d_call: -

cdr3_nt: TGTGCCACCAGGGGAGTGGCAGGGGGTGGCAATGAGCAGTTCTTC
cdr3_aa: CATRGVAGGGNEQFF
j_call: TRBJ2-1
clone_size: many
v_call: TRBV28
d_call: TRBD1

cdr3_nt: TGCGCCAGCAGTACGGGAGAGGGAACTGAAGCTTTCTTT
cdr3_aa: CASSTGEGTEAFF
j_call: TRBJ1-1
clone_size: many
v_call: TRBV5-1
d_call: -

cdr3_nt: TGTGCCAGCAGTTTAGCTTCTAGCGTAGAGTTCCGACTGTATTTT
cdr3_aa: CASSLASSVEFRLYF
j_call: TRBJ2-3
clone_size: many
v_call: TRBV12-3/TRBV12-4
d_call: -

cdr3_nt: TGTGCCAGCAGCTCCCTACCACTAGGGCACAATGAGCAGTTCTTC
cdr3_aa: CASSSLPLGHNEQFF
j_call: TRBJ2-1
clone_size: many
v_call: TRBV6-1
d_call: -

cdr3_nt: TGTGCCATCAGTGATTGGGGAAATGGAGAAAAACTGTTTTTT
cdr3_aa: CAISDWGNGEKLFF
j_call: TRBJ1-4
clone_size: -
v_call: TRBV10-3
d_call: -

cdr3_nt: TGCAGTGCGGCCGTGGCGGAGCCAGATACGCAGTATTTT
cdr3_aa: CSAAVAEPDTQYF
j_call: TRBJ2-3
clone_size: -
v_call: TRBV20-1
d_call: -

cdr3_nt: TGCGCCAGCAGCTTGGCCTTTGACACAGACTCCTACGAGCAGTACTTC
cdr3_aa: CASSLAFDTDSYEQYF
j_call: TRBJ2-7
clone_size: few
v_call: TRBV5-1
d_call: -

cdr3_nt: TGTGCCAGCAGTTACCGGGACAGGGTTAGAAATCAGCCCCAGCATTTT
cdr3_aa: CASSYRDRVRNQPQHF
j_call: TRBJ1-5
clone_size: many
v_call: TRBV6-2/TRBV6-3
d_call: TRBD1

cdr3_nt: TGTGCCAGCACAAAAGACCGCACTAACGGTAATCGGGAGCAGTTCTTC
cdr3_aa: CASTKDRTNGNREQFF
j_call: TRBJ2-1
clone_size: many
v_call: TRBV7-9
d_call: -

cdr3_nt: TGTGCCAGCAGTCGAGCGGGAGCGCTTGGCACCGGGGAGCTGTTTTTT
cdr3_aa: CASSRAGALGTGELFF
j_call: TRBJ2-2
clone_size: many
v_call: TRBV6-1
d_call: TRBD2

cdr3_nt: TGTGCCAGCAGCTTAGGCTTCATCGCAGATACGCAGTATTTT
cdr3_aa: CASSLGFIADTQYF
j_call: TRBJ2-3
clone_size: few
v_call: TRBV7-9
d_call: -

cdr3_nt: TGTGCCACCAGCAGAGATTGGGAAAATGAGCAGTTCTTC
cdr3_aa: CATSRDWENEQFF
j_call: TRBJ2-1
clone_size: -
v_call: TRBV15
d_call: -

cdr3_nt: TGCAGCGTTATACCTCCCTTAGGAAGGATCGAGACCCTCACAGATACGCAGTATTTT
cdr3_aa: CSVIPPLGRIETLTDTQYF
j_call: TRBJ2-3
clone_size: -
v_call: TRBV29-1
d_call: -

cdr3_nt: TGTGCCAGCAGCAAATTAACTAGCGGGAGGGACGAGCAGTACTTC
cdr3_aa: CASSKLTSGRDEQYF
j_call: TRBJ2-7
clone_size: -
v_call: TRBV14
d_call: TRBD2

cdr3_nt: TGTGCCAGCAGTTTAGCTCAGGGGGGAGGTGAAGCTTTCTTT
cdr3_aa: CASSLAQGGGEAFF
j_call: TRBJ1-1
clone_size: many
v_call: TRBV12-3/TRBV12-4
d_call: TRBD1

cdr3_nt: TGTGCCAGCAGCTTATCCCCTAGCGGGAGTTTGATAAATGAGCAGTTCTTC
cdr3_aa: CASSLSPSGSLINEQFF
j_call: TRBJ2-1
clone_size: few
v_call: TRBV11-2
d_call: TRBD2

cdr3_nt: TGCAGCGTAGTTGCCGGTGGGAGCTATGGCTACACCTTC
cdr3_aa: CSVVAGGSYGYTF
j_call: TRBJ1-2
clone_size: many
v_call: TRBV29-1
d_call: -

cdr3_nt: TGTGCCATCAGTGAGTCCGTTCGTGCGAATGAGCAGTTCTTC
cdr3_aa: CAISESVRANEQFF
j_call: TRBJ2-1
clone_size: few
v_call: TRBV10-3
d_call: -

cdr3_nt: TGTGCCAGCAGCTCCCGAACTAGCCCGGCTACGCAGTATTTT
cdr3_aa: CASSSRTSPATQYF
j_call: TRBJ2-3
clone_size: -
v_call: TRBV7-2
d_call: -

cdr3_nt: TGTGCCAGCAGCATTGGGACTACCCCCTACGAGCAGTACTTC
cdr3_aa: CASSIGTTPYEQYF
j_call: TRBJ2-7
clone_size: -
v_call: TRBV14
d_call: TRBD2

cdr3_nt: TGCAGTGCTAGAGATGCTGGGGGCGAGGATACGCAGTATTTT
cdr3_aa: CSARDAGGEDTQYF
j_call: TRBJ2-3
clone_size: many
v_call: TRBV20-1
d_call: -

cdr3_nt: TGTGCCAGCAGTTCCGGACAGCCTGGCTACACCTTC
cdr3_aa: CASSSGQPGYTF
j_call: TRBJ1-2
clone_size: many
v_call: TRBV12-3/TRBV12-4
d_call: -

cdr3_nt: TGTGCCATCAGGAAAGACAGGGGAGAGACCCAGTACTTC
cdr3_aa: CAIRKDRGETQYF
j_call: TRBJ2-5
clone_size: many
v_call: TRBV10-3
d_call: TRBD1

cdr3_nt: TGTGCCAGCAGATGGTTCGGCGCTATGAACACTGAAGCTTTCTTT
cdr3_aa: CASRWFGAMNTEAFF
j_call: TRBJ1-1
clone_size: few
v_call: TRBV27
d_call: -

cdr3_nt: TGCGCCAGCAGCCTGGACAGGGAACGAGGCTACACCTTC
cdr3_aa: CASSLDRERGYTF
j_call: TRBJ1-2
clone_size: few
v_call: TRBV5-1
d_call: TRBD1

cdr3_nt: TGCAGTGTTCCGACACAGTTAGCCAAAAACATTCAGTACTTC
cdr3_aa: CSVPTQLAKNIQYF
j_call: TRBJ2-4
clone_size: many
v_call: TRBV20-1
d_call: -

cdr3_nt: TGTGCCACCGGTCAGACTAGCGGAAACAATGAGCAGTTCTTC
cdr3_aa: CATGQTSGNNEQFF
j_call: TRBJ2-1
clone_size: many
v_call: TRBV15
d_call: TRBD2

cdr3_nt: TGCAGCGTTGAAGATCGGTTCCGGCAGGGGGAAACCTACACCTTC
cdr3_aa: CSVEDRFRQGETYTF
j_call: TRBJ1-2
clone_size: many
v_call: TRBV29-1
d_call: TRBD1

cdr3_nt: TGTGCCAGCAGTTTGGGAGGACTAGCGGGACGGATAGAGAAAGAGACCCAGTACTTC
cdr3_aa: CASSLGGLAGRIEKETQYF
j_call: TRBJ2-5
clone_size: -
v_call: TRBV12-3/TRBV12-4
d_call: TRBD2

cdr3_nt: TGTGCCAGTGCCCCGGACCTCCCGTTACAAGGTGGCTACACCTTC
cdr3_aa: CASAPDLPLQGGYTF
j_call: TRBJ1-2
clone_size: many
v_call: TRBV6-1
d_call: -

cdr3_nt: TGCAGTGCTAGATCGGAGTACTACTCCTACGAGCAGTACTTC
cdr3_aa: CSARSEYYSYEQYF
j_call: TRBJ2-7
clone_size: many
v_call: TRBV20-1
d_call: -

cdr3_nt: TGCGCCAGCAGCTCTAACAGGTACAATGAGCAGTTCTTC
cdr3_aa: CASSSNRYNEQFF
j_call: TRBJ2-1
clone_size: many
v_call: TRBV5-1
d_call: -

cdr3_nt: TGTGCCAGCAGTTCCCACTACTATAAGGGACAGGAAAGAGGGATGAATCAGCCCCAGCATTTT
cdr3_aa: CASSSHYYKGQERGMNQPQHF
j_call: TRBJ1-5
clone_size: few
v_call: TRBV12-3/TRBV12-4
d_call: TRBD1

cdr3_nt: TGTGCCAGCAGCTCCGCGATCTCGGGGACTAGCGCCGATGAGCAGTTCTTC
cdr3_aa: CASSSAISGTSADEQFF
j_call: TRBJ2-1
clone_size: -
v_call: TRBV7-9
d_call: TRBD2

cdr3_nt: TGTGCCAGCAGTCTCTGGGACAGGGGGAACACCGGGGAGCTGTTTTTT
cdr3_aa: CASSLWDRGNTGELFF
j_call: TRBJ2-2
clone_size: few
v_call: TRBV28
d_call: TRBD1

cdr3_nt: TGTGCCAGCATTGGCCCGGAGAAACTGAACACCGGGGAGCTGTTTTTT
cdr3_aa: CASIGPEKLNTGELFF
j_call: TRBJ2-2
clone_size: -
v_call: TRBV2
d_call: -

cdr3_nt: TGCAGTGCTAGAGATAAGGACAGGACAGGGGTGTTCTTT
cdr3_aa: CSARDKDRTGVFF
j_call: TRBJ1-1
clone_size: few
v_call: TRBV20-1
d_call: TRBD1

cdr3_nt: TGTGCCAGCAGCCTCGAGGTCCTCTGCGAGCAGTACTTC
cdr3_aa: CASSLEVLCEQYF
j_call: TRBJ2-7
clone_size: -
v_call: TRBV12-1
d_call: -

cdr3_nt: TGTGCCAGCAGCTTAGGAGGGGACAGGGGAACCACTGAAGCTTTCTTT
cdr3_aa: CASSLGGDRGTTEAFF
j_call: TRBJ1-1
clone_size: -
v_call: TRBV7-9
d_call: TRBD1

cdr3_nt: TGTGCCACCATTGAGCTAGCGGGAGAGCGGGCCGGGGAGCTGTTTTTT
cdr3_aa: CATIELAGERAGELFF
j_call: TRBJ2-2
clone_size: -
v_call: TRBV15
d_call: TRBD2

cdr3_nt: TGTGCCAGCAGTGAAAACCGTCAGGGGACAGAGACCCAGTACTTC
cdr3_aa: CASSENRQGTETQYF
j_call: TRBJ2-5
clone_size: few
v_call: TRBV2
d_call: -

cdr3_nt: TGCGCCAGCAGCTTGCCCGGGACTCTCAATGAGCAGTTCTTC
cdr3_aa: CASSLPGTLNEQFF
j_call: TRBJ2-1
clone_size: many
v_call: TRBV5-1
d_call: -

cdr3_nt: TGTGCCAGCAGTTTCGGGGGGGGAAATGGCTACACCTTC
cdr3_aa: CASSFGGGNGYTF
j_call: TRBJ1-2
clone_size: many
v_call: TRBV27
d_call: -

cdr3_nt: TGTGCCAGCAGTTTTCTTTCTAGCGGGGTACTTCAGTATTTT
cdr3_aa: CASSFLSSGVLQYF
j_call: TRBJ2-3
clone_size: many
v_call: TRBV12-3/TRBV12-4
d_call: TRBD2

cdr3_nt: TGCGCCAGCAGCGCGACTAGCTGGCAAGAGGAGACCCAGTACTTC
cdr3_aa: CASSATSWQEETQYF
j_call: TRBJ2-5
clone_size: many
v_call: TRBV5-1
d_call: TRBD2